These 10 T cell receptor beta chains were all obtained from the same sample, sequenced in a study of shared clonotypes between healthy human individuals. Some clones are missing from TCRdb's copy, which holds only in-frame ones; the method was immunoSEQ multiplex PCR. The table shows approximately 1.4 million clones, with under 99% occurring only once. The specimen sequenced was naive CD4+ T cells sorted from blood. Indicated subset: CD45RA+ positively selected. Receptors originate from a man aged 25-45 years in good health.

V gene TRBV7-8 combines with J gene TRBJ2-2; weak D call: TRBD1 (5 bases). The V end was cut by 3 bases, the J end by 6 bases, with 14 bases between. This CDR3 has 15 amino acids. Germline assignment: CDR1 SGHVS and CDR2 FQNEAQ. DNA of the CDR3: TGTGCCAGCAGCTTGAGACAGACTGGGTCCGGGGAGCTGTTTTTT. It encodes CASSLRQTGSGELFF.

The gene calls are TRBV18 and TRBJ2-7; D is ambiguous. Germline CDR1 is KGHSH and CDR2 is LQKENI. V was clipped by 4 bases and J by 3 bases, with 10 bases between them. CDR3 size: 13 residues. The CDR3, as DNA: TGTGCCAGCTCACGGACGGAAATCTACGAGCAGTACTTC. Its translation is CASSRTEIYEQYF.

The V and J genes are TRBV10-3 and TRBJ1-3, with D unresolved. Germline loops: CDR1 ENHRY, CDR2 SYGVKD. The CDR3 is made up of 14 amino acids. The germline V and J ends were trimmed by 3 bases and 0 bases, with 6 bases remaining between them. CDR3 amino acids: CAISEDTSGNTIYF. In DNA, the CDR3 is TGTGCCATCAGTGAAGATACCTCTGGAAACACCATATATTTT.

Remarks on this clone: The identical CDR3 is also encoded by other nucleotide sequences in the sample. This chain links TRBV30 with TRBJ2-5, with D unresolved. Germline CDR1 GTSNPN, CDR2 SVGIG (reference sequence). There are 13 residues in the CDR3. Trimming shortened V by 0 bases and J by 1 base, and 6 bases separated the two germline ends. CDR3: CAWSVQVQETQYF. Here the CDR3 DNA reads TGTGCCTGGAGTGTGCAGGTCCAAGAGACCCAGTACTTC.

A note on this clone: The same CDR3 also results from other DNA sequences found in this sample. The chain joins TRBV5-1 to TRBJ1-1, with 9 bases lining up with TRBD1. V dropped 0 bases and J dropped 4; count of bases not matched to a gene: 4. Germline V CDR1 and CDR2: SGHRS, YFSETQ. The CDR3 sequence is 15 residues long. The CDR3 is CASSLDRGRGTEAFF. CDR3 nucleotides: TGCGCCAGCAGCTTGGACAGGGGGCGCGGCACTGAAGCTTTCTTT.

J is TRBJ2-5 and V is TRBV7-2, with a possible D match to TRBD2 (6 bases). The DNA matches TRBJ2-7 better at its end, which makes the J call doubtful. In germline, CDR1 is SGHTA, CDR2 FQGNSA. The CDR3 consists of 13 residues. CDR3 sequence: CASTLGRDYEQYF. The DNA for the CDR3 is TGTGCCAGCACCCTGGGGCGGGATTACGAGCAGTACTTC.

The V call is TRBV7-6, the J call TRBJ2-7; D remains ambiguous. The germline V and J ends were trimmed by 5 bases and 4 bases, with 12 bases remaining between them. Per the germline V gene, CDR1 is SGHVS and CDR2 is FNYEAQ. This CDR3 comprises 13 residues. The CDR3 sequence is CASSPRLRYEQYF. The CDR3 nucleotides read TGTGCCAGCAGCCCACGACTTAGATACGAGCAGTACTTC.

The chain carries TRBV27 and TRBJ2-2; 8 bases map to TRBD1. CDR3 length: 16 residues. The junction had 5 bases not matched to a gene; V was cut back by 5 bases and J by 0 bases. Germline V gives CDR1 MNHEY, CDR2 SMNVEV (reference sequence). This CDR3 reads CASSQGTGTNTGELFF. The DNA of the CDR3 is TGTGCCAGCAGTCAAGGGACAGGAACGAACACCGGGGAGCTGTTTTTT.

The chain recombines TRBV18 with TRBJ1-1; D may be TRBD1 (5 bases). This CDR3 has 13 amino acids. V was trimmed by 6 bases and J by 6 bases, leaving 14 bases between them. CDR1 is KGHSH and CDR2 is LQKENI in the germline V gene. In DNA form, the CDR3 reads TGTGCCAGCTCTCACAGGAGTCCACCTGAAGCTTTCTTT. It encodes CASSHRSPPEAFF.

This clone is a singleton in its sample. The same CDR3 is also encoded by other DNA sequences in this sample. The chain has TRBV2 and TRBJ1-3; TRBD1 matches 7 bases. The CDR3 covers 15 residues. The germline CDR1 and CDR2 sequences are SNHLY and FYNNEI. With 5 bases clipped from V and 0 bases from J, the junction kept 4 bases outside the gene matches. CDR3: CASSTDRDSGNTIYF. The CDR3 coding sequence is TGTGCCAGCAGTACCGACAGGGACTCTGGAAACACCATATATTTT.